Listed here are 18 T cell receptor beta chains from one sample, sequenced in a study of cytomegalovirus exposure and HLA in healthy donors. The PCR had 60 Vbeta and 13 Jbeta primers. Clones were sequenced by immunoSEQ multiplex PCR, and TCRdb holds only the in-frame ones, with some missing. The data contain 110,000 or so clones, around 80% of them singletons. Sequencing was done on a sample of PBMCs. Source of these receptors: a man in his late teens or twenties in good health and CMV-seronegative.

V and J are TRBV11-2 and TRBJ2-2, with 7 bases matching TRBD1. Germline V lookup: CDR1 SGHAT, CDR2 FQNNGV. The CDR3 is 16 residues long. V shed 1 base and J 4 bases; nucleotides not matched to a gene: 6. The CDR3 DNA follows: TGTGCCAGCAGCTTAGTCGGGACAGTGGGCACCGGGGAGCTGTTTTTT. This codes for CASSLVGTVGTGELFF.

V and J are TRBV4-1 and TRBJ2-3, with D maybe TRBD2 (6 bases). Deletions cut 1 base from V and 1 base from J, with 15 bases between. Germline CDR1 and CDR2: MGHRA and YSYEKL. The CDR3 is 17 residues long. DNA for the CDR3: TGCGCCAGCAGCCAAGTCCAACCGGGGGTAGGCACAGATACGCAGTATTTT. It encodes CASSQVQPGVGTDTQYF.

This chain links TRBV29-1 with TRBJ1-1; 7 bases match TRBD1. V was clipped by 6 bases and J by 1 base; unmatched bases: 8. Germline V CDR1 and CDR2: SQVTM, ANQGSEA. The CDR3 length is 14 residues. DNA for the CDR3: TGCAGCGTGGACCTCCGACAGGGGAACACTGAAGCTTTCTTT. Translated, it gives CSVDLRQGNTEAFF.

This clone came up a few times. V gene TRBV7-9 combines with J gene TRBJ1-1; 7 bases match TRBD1. There are 13 residues in the CDR3. The V segment lost 3 bases and the J segment 7 bases; nucleotides outside the gene matches: 5. CDR1 and CDR2 (germline): SEHNR, FQNEAQ (reference sequence). The CDR3 is CASSFPGTDEAFF. CDR3 nucleotide sequence: TGTGCCAGCAGCTTCCCCGGGACAGATGAAGCTTTCTTT.

V is TRBV6-5 and J is TRBJ2-4; D possibly corresponds to TRBD1 (6 bases). Trimming left V 5 bases short and J 3 bases short, with 14 bases between. The CDR3 is 15 residues long. CDR1 and CDR2 (germline): MNHEY, SVGAGI. CDR3 loop: CASSTSSQGKNIQYF. DNA for the CDR3: TGTGCCAGCAGTACTTCCTCACAGGGCAAAAACATTCAGTACTTC.

This chain joins TRBV27 and TRBJ2-3; D remains unclear. Germline CDR1 reads MNHEY; CDR2 reads SMNVEV (reference sequence). V was pared by 6 bases and J by 6 bases, with 13 bases between. The CDR3 is made up of 13 amino acids. This CDR3 is CASSPYLADTQYF. For the CDR3, the DNA is TGTGCCAGCAGCCCATACCTCGCGGATACGCAGTATTTT.

CDR3 sequence: CASSPRIAGGQSEQYF. The CDR3 DNA sequence: TGTGCCAGCAGTCCCCGAATAGCGGGAGGGCAAAGCGAGCAGTACTTC. The chain recombines TRBV27 with TRBJ2-7; 11 bases are a match to TRBD2. CDR3 length: 16 amino acids. In germline, CDR1 is MNHEY, CDR2 SMNVEV (reference sequence). V shed 5 bases and J 6 bases; nucleotides not matched to a gene: 12.

The chain couples TRBV29-1 to TRBJ2-7, with D possibly matching TRBD2 (6 bases). The CDR3 is made up of 12 amino acids. From germline, CDR1 is SQVTM and CDR2 ANQGSEA. V lost 7 bases and J 6 bases, leaving 16 bases between the germline ends. CDR3 in DNA: TGCAGCGCCCAATGGGGGGAAGGCGAGCAGTACTTC. Encoded protein: CSAQWGEGEQYF.

This chain joins TRBV21-1 and TRBJ2-2; no DNA check was done on the table's D call, TRBD1. TRBV21-1 is reported as a pseudogene. The CDR3 totals 18 residues. CDR3 sequence (DNA): TGTGCCAGCAGCAAGGTCCCAACAGGGCAACCGTCGACCGGGGAGCTGTTTTTT. Amino acids: CASSKVPTGQPSTGELFF.

The chain has TRBV28 and TRBJ1-3, with a weak D call TRBD1 (6 bases). CDR1 MDHEN and CDR2 SYDVKM come from the germline V gene. The CDR3 runs to 16 residues. V was clipped by 5 bases and J by 6 bases, with 20 bases between them. The CDR3 here is CASSTTHGTPPNTIYF. The DNA of the CDR3 is TGTGCCAGCAGTACTACACACGGGACACCTCCAAACACCATATATTTT. The variable domain in full, completed from reference TRBV28 and TRBJ1-3, reads DVKVTQSSRYLVKRTGEKVFLECVQDMDHENMFWYRQDPGLGLRLIYFSYDVKMKEKGDIPEGYSVSREKKERFSLILESASTNQTSMYLCASSTTHGTPPNTIYFGEGSWLTVV.

The chain recombines TRBV7-9 with TRBJ2-2; 8 positions match TRBD2. This CDR3 contains 15 residues. Trimming cost V 4 bases and J 2 bases; bases outside gene matches: 3. The V gene's germline CDR1 is SEHNR and CDR2 FQNEAQ (reference sequence). CDR3: CASSSLAVNTGELFF. The CDR3, as DNA: TGTGCCAGCAGCTCACTAGCGGTAAACACCGGGGAGCTGTTTTTT.

The chain links TRBV2 to TRBJ2-1; a possible D gene is TRBD2 (5 bases). CDR1 is SNHLY, CDR2 FYNNEI, per germline. V was clipped by 7 bases and J by 13 bases, with 17 bases between them. CDR3 length equals 12 residues. In nucleotides, the CDR3 is TGTGCCAGCATCACGGAGGCTAACCCCCAGTTCTTC. Its translation is CASITEANPQFF.

V usage is TRBV5-1 and J usage is TRBJ2-7, with 8 positions matching TRBD1. Germline V gene data show CDR1 as SGHRS and CDR2 as YFSETQ. V was pared by 0 bases and J by 3 bases, with 8 bases of the junction left unmatched. The CDR3 consists of 16 residues. Written as DNA, the CDR3 is TGCGCCAGCAGCTTGGGGGACAGGTCCCTCTTCTACGAGCAGTACTTC. Encoded protein: CASSLGDRSLFYEQYF.

With regard to this clone: One end of the junction varies from germline; a read error may be responsible. The V gene is TRBV7-7, the J gene TRBJ2-2; D may correspond to TRBD1 or TRBD2 (6 bases each). The CDR3 sequence is 14 residues long. Germline-derived CDR1 and CDR2 are SSHAT and FNYEAQ (reference sequence). The CDR3: CASSLGGGPGELFF. In DNA, the CDR3 is TGTGCTAGCAGCTTAGGAGGGGGTCCCGGGGAGCTGTTTTTT.

This clone was picked up one time. The genes are TRBV18 and TRBJ1-3; D is unclear. This CDR3 has 13 amino acids. V dropped 0 bases and J dropped 2 bases, with 2 bases sitting between them. Germline loops: CDR1 KGHSH, CDR2 LQKENI. In DNA form, the CDR3 reads TGTGCCAGCTCACCACCCACTGGAAACACCATATATTTT. Amino acid sequence: CASSPPTGNTIYF.

The gene calls are TRBV12-5 and TRBJ1-1; 8 bases are a match to TRBD1. CDR1 LGHNT and CDR2 FRNRAP come from the germline V gene. The CDR3 runs 16 residues. The junction had 8 bases not matched to a gene; V was cut back by 4 bases and J by 1 base. CDR3 sequence reads: CASGSATGTGNTEAFF. The DNA for the CDR3 is TGTGCTAGTGGTTCTGCTACCGGGACAGGGAACACTGAAGCTTTCTTT.

The chain combines TRBV5-5 with TRBJ2-1; D is ambiguous. V was clipped by 1 base and J by 5 bases, with 4 bases between them. From germline, CDR1 is SGHKS and CDR2 YYEKEE (reference sequence). This CDR3 has 12 amino acids. The CDR3 protein is CASSLQDNEQFF. The CDR3 DNA follows: TGTGCCAGCAGCTTGCAGGACAATGAGCAGTTCTTC.

The genes are TRBV12-5 and TRBJ2-3, with 10 positions matching TRBD2. In germline, CDR1 is LGHNT, CDR2 FRNRAP. The CDR3 contains 16 residues. V lost 1 base and J lost 3; bases outside the gene matches: 4. CDR3 in DNA: TGTGCTAGTGGTTTGGGCCTAGCGGGAGCGACAGATACGCAGTATTTT. This encodes CASGLGLAGATDTQYF.